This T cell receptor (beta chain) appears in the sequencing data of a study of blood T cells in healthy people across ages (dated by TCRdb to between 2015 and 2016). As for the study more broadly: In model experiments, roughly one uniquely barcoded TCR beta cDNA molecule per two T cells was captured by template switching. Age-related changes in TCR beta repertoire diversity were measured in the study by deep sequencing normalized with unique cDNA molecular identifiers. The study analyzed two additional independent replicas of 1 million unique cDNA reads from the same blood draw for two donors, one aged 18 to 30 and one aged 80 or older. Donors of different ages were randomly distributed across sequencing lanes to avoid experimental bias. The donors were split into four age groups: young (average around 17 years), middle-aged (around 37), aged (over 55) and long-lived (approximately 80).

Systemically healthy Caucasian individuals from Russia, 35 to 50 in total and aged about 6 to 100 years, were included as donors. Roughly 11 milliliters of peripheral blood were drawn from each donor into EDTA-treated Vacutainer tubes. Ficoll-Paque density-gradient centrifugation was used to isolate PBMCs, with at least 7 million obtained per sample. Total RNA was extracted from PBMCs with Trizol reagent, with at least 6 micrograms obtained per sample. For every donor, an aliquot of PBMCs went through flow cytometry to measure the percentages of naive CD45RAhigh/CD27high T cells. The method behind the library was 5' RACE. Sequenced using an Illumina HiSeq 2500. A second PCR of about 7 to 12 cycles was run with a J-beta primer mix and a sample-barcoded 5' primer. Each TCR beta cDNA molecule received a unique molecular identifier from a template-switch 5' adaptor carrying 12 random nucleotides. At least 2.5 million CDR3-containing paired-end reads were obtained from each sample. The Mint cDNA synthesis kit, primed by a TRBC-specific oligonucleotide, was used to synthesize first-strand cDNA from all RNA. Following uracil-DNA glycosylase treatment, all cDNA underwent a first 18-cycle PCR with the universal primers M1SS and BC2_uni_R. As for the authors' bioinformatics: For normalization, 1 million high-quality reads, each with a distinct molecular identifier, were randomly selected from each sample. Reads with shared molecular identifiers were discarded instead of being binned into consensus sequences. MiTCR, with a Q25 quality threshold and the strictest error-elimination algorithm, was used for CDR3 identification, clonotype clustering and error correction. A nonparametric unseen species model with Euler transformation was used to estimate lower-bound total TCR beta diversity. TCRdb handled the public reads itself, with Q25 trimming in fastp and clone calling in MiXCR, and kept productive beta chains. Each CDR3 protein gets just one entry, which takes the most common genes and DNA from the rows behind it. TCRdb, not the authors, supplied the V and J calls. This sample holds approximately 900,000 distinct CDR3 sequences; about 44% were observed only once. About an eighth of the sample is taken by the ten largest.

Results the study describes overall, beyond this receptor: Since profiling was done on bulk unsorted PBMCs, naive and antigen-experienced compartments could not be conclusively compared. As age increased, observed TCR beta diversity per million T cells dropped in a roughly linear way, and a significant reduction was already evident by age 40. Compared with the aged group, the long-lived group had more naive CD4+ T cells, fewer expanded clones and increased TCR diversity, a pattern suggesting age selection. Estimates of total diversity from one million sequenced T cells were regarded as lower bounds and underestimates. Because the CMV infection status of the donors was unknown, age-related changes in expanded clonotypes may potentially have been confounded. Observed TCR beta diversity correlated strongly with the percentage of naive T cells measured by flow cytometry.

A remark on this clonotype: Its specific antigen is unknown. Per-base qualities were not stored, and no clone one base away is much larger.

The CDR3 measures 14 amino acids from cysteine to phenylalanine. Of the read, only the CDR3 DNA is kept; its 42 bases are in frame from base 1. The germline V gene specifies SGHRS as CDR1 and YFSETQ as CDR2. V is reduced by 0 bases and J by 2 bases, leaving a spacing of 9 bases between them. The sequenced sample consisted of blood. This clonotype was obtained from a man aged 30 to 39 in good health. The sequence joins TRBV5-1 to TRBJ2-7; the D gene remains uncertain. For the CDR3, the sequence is CASSLEGTPYEQYF. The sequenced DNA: TGCGCCAGCAGCTTGGAGGGCACCCCCTACGAGCAGTACTTC. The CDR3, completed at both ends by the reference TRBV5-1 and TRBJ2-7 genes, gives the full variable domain KAGVTQTPRYLIKTRGQQVTLSCSPISGHRSVSWYQQTPGQGLQFLFEYFSETQRNKGNFPGRFSGRQFSNSRSEMNVSTLELGDSALYLCASSLEGTPYEQYFGPGTRLTVT.